Listed below are T cell receptor beta chains from one sample, sequenced in a study of T cells after yellow fever vaccination. A single record per CDR3 protein comes from TCRdb applying MiXCR to the 5' RACE reads. This table holds some 560,000 distinct CDR3 sequences, roughly 21% found once. Sequences were derived from PBMCs, sampled 15 days after the yellow fever booster vaccination. These receptors all come from a man between 25 and 39 years old who received the YFV17D yellow fever vaccine. CDR3s include the opening cysteine and the closing phenylalanine or tryptophan. A D gene is named only where the DNA matches it firmly. A clone size is listed for some rows: how often the clone was seen (once, few, many), or a class if it is expanded.

V	D	size	J	CDR3	DNA
TRBV24-1	TRBD2	-	TRBJ2-1	CATSETGTSGRNEQFF	TGTGCCACCAGTGAGACCGGGACTAGCGGGCGCAATGAGCAGTTCTTC
TRBV12-3/TRBV12-4	-	few	TRBJ2-7	CASTWGDEQYF	TGTGCCAGCACCTGGGGCGACGAGCAGTACTTC
TRBV5-1	TRBD2	few	TRBJ2-3	CASSWGLAGEADTQYF	TGCGCCAGCAGCTGGGGACTAGCGGGAGAAGCAGATACGCAGTATTTT
TRBV7-3	TRBD2	-	TRBJ2-2	CATRRGLADTGELFF	TGTGCCACCCGGCGGGGACTAGCGGACACCGGGGAGCTGTTTTTT
TRBV12-3/TRBV12-4	TRBD2	-	TRBJ2-1	CASSSGSRTSRYNEQFF	TGTGCCAGCAGTTCGGGGTCCAGGACTAGCAGATACAATGAGCAGTTCTTC
TRBV4-1	-	few	TRBJ2-7	CASSQDGETGRAYEQYF	TGCGCCAGCAGCCAAGACGGGGAGACAGGGAGGGCCTACGAGCAGTACTTC
TRBV7-3	TRBD2	-	TRBJ2-3	CASSSRAGDADTQYF	TGTGCCAGCAGCTCGCGAGCGGGAGACGCAGATACGCAGTATTTT
TRBV28	-	few	TRBJ2-7	CASSRSQGRGQYF	TGTGCCAGCAGCCGGAGTCAGGGACGAGGGCAGTACTTC
TRBV7-9	-	few	TRBJ1-4	CASSLAGVNEKLFF	TGTGCCAGCAGCTTAGCAGGGGTCAATGAAAAACTGTTTTTT
TRBV10-1	-	few	TRBJ1-5	CASSEFPGEGPQHF	TGCGCCAGCAGTGAGTTTCCAGGCGAGGGACCCCAGCATTTT
TRBV9	TRBD2	few	TRBJ2-3	CASSWTSGRFTDTQYF	TGTGCCAGCAGCTGGACTAGCGGGAGGTTCACAGATACGCAGTATTTT
TRBV4-3	TRBD2	-	TRBJ2-7	CASSQDHPSVAGYEQYF	TGCGCCAGCAGCCAAGATCACCCGTCAGTAGCGGGATACGAGCAGTACTTC
TRBV6-2/TRBV6-3	-	few	TRBJ2-1	CASSPDLANEQFF	TGTGCCAGCAGCCCCGACTTGGCCAATGAGCAGTTCTTC
TRBV7-8	-	-	TRBJ2-5	CASSSPLGPAVRETQYF	TGTGCCAGCAGCTCCCCGCTGGGGCCAGCGGTTCGGGAGACCCAGTACTTC
TRBV12-5	-	-	TRBJ2-3	CASALVGDTQYF	TGTGCTAGTGCTTTGGTAGGGGATACGCAGTATTTT
TRBV12-3/TRBV12-4	TRBD1	-	TRBJ2-2	CASILTGGTGELFF	TGTGCCAGCATTCTGACAGGGGGCACCGGGGAGCTGTTTTTT
TRBV6-5	-	many	TRBJ2-7	CASSSPAYEQYF	TGTGCCAGCAGTTCCCCGGCGTACGAGCAGTACTTC
TRBV18	TRBD1	few	TRBJ2-5	CASSALTGGQRETQYF	TGTGCCAGCTCAGCGCTGACAGGGGGCCAAAGAGAGACCCAGTACTTC
TRBV7-2	TRBD2	once	TRBJ2-1	CASSLMGLAGVVEQFF	TGTGCCAGCAGCTTAATGGGACTAGCGGGAGTAGTTGAGCAGTTCTTC
TRBV15	-	few	TRBJ2-3	CATSNLSGVDTQYF	TGTGCCACCAGTAACTTGTCGGGGGTAGATACGCAGTATTTT
TRBV5-1	-	-	TRBJ2-1	CASSWGDRNNEQFF	TGCGCCAGCAGCTGGGGGGACAGAAACAATGAGCAGTTCTTC
TRBV7-2	TRBD1	many	TRBJ2-7	CAGTVYEQYF	TGTGCCGGGACAGTTTACGAGCAGTACTTC
TRBV10-2	-	-	TRBJ2-1	CASKQSPLSYNEQFF	TGCGCCAGCAAACAGTCCCCCCTCTCCTACAATGAGCAGTTCTTC
TRBV29-1	-	-	TRBJ2-5	CSAGLWGEETQYF	TGCAGCGCAGGACTCTGGGGAGAAGAGACCCAGTACTTC
TRBV9	-	-	TRBJ1-2	CASSVNYPALGYTF	TGTGCCAGCAGCGTAAACTACCCCGCGCTAGGCTACACCTTC
TRBV5-1	-	few	TRBJ2-1	CASSVPGTPNEQFF	TGCGCCAGCAGCGTCCCCGGGACTCCGAATGAGCAGTTCTTC
TRBV7-9	-	-	TRBJ2-1	CASSGPGQRSYNEQFF	TGTGCCAGCAGCGGTCCGGGCCAGAGGTCCTACAATGAGCAGTTCTTC
TRBV12-3/TRBV12-4	TRBD1	-	TRBJ2-2	CASTGGGQGVFYTGELFF	TGTGCCAGTACAGGAGGGGGACAGGGAGTTTTTTACACCGGGGAGCTGTTTTTT
TRBV10-2	TRBD1	few	TRBJ2-5	CASKRQGRQETQYF	TGCGCCAGCAAGAGACAGGGACGACAAGAGACCCAGTACTTC
TRBV7-2	-	-	TRBJ2-4	CASSLGRGTSYIQYF	TGTGCCAGCAGCTTAGGACGGGGGACTTCATACATTCAGTACTTC
TRBV5-5	TRBD1	few	TRBJ2-7	CASSYDRDYEQYF	TGTGCCAGCAGCTACGACAGGGACTACGAGCAGTACTTC
TRBV4-3	TRBD2	-	TRBJ2-1	CASSLQYTGGFRNEQFF	TGCGCCAGCAGCCTACAATACACGGGAGGATTCCGCAATGAGCAGTTCTTC
TRBV4-3	-	-	TRBJ2-3	CASSQAMGISDTQYF	TGCGCCAGCAGCCAAGCGATGGGGATCTCAGATACGCAGTATTTT
TRBV27	-	-	TRBJ2-1	CASSLDRLSSYNEQFF	TGTGCCAGCAGTTTAGACAGACTGAGCTCCTACAATGAGCAGTTCTTC
TRBV20-1	-	few	TRBJ1-1	CSARVGPQTKNTEAFF	TGCAGTGCTAGAGTCGGCCCTCAGACGAAGAACACTGAAGCTTTCTTT
TRBV7-2	-	-	TRBJ2-2	CASKWDRYTGELFF	TGTGCCAGCAAGTGGGACCGATACACCGGGGAGCTGTTTTTT
TRBV24-1	TRBD1	-	TRBJ2-7	CAVASTGNVDEQYF	TGTGCCGTCGCTTCGACAGGGAATGTCGACGAGCAGTACTTC
TRBV7-2	TRBD2	-	TRBJ2-3	CASSSRTSGRYTQYF	TGTGCCAGCAGCTCAAGGACTAGCGGGAGATATACGCAGTATTTT
TRBV6-1	TRBD1	few	TRBJ1-4	CASRRSQGGEKLFF	TGTGCCAGCAGACGTTCACAGGGGGGGGAAAAACTGTTTTTT
TRBV20-1	TRBD1	few	TRBJ1-2	CSARDQGATNYGYTF	TGCAGTGCCAGAGATCAGGGGGCTACGAACTATGGCTACACCTTC
TRBV9	TRBD1	few	TRBJ2-7	CASSVGQGASSYEQYF	TGTGCCAGCAGCGTAGGACAGGGAGCGAGCTCCTACGAGCAGTACTTC
TRBV12-3/TRBV12-4	-	few	TRBJ2-7	CASSPQAGYEQYF	TGTGCCAGCAGTCCCCAAGCCGGGTACGAGCAGTACTTC